The rows below give T cell receptor beta chains drawn from one sample of a study of vaccination and CD4 T cells after COVID-19. For these receptors, no antigen is known. Via MiXCR, TCRdb re-called the PCR reads, giving one row per CDR3 protein. Of 8,500 to 13,000 distinct CDR3 sequences in the sample, 30% to 35% were seen once. The sample was CD4+ T cells from blood, cultured in vitro. The receptors were sampled from a human donor who had recovered from COVID-19. The CDR3 runs from the conserved cysteine through the conserved F or W. Each record gives: clone size, V gene, J gene, D gene, CDR3 DNA, CDR3 protein. D genes are given only for firm matches. Rows may omit the clone size; those that give it use once, few, many or a size class.

medium-sized	TRBV20-1	TRBJ2-5	NA	TGCAGTGCTAGAGGCGGTAGCCAAGAGACCCAGTACTTC	CSARGGSQETQYF
medium-sized	TRBV20-1	TRBJ1-2	TRBD1	TGCAGTGCTGTCGACAGGGGTCCTAACTATGGCTACACCTTC	CSAVDRGPNYGYTF
NA	TRBV10-3	TRBJ2-1	NA	TGTGCCATCAGGGGGGAAGCGGCGAACTCCTACAATGAGCAGTTCTTC	CAIRGEAANSYNEQFF
NA	TRBV19	TRBJ2-7	NA	TGTGCCAGTAGTATGGTGGGCGGCGAGCAGTACTTC	CASSMVGGEQYF
NA	TRBV28	TRBJ1-2	NA	TGTGCCAGCAGCTGGGGCCTCTATGGCTACACCTTC	CASSWGLYGYTF
NA	TRBV18	TRBJ1-5	TRBD1	TGTGCCAGCTCTTTGGACAGGGTAAATCAGCCCCAGCATTTT	CASSLDRVNQPQHF
few	TRBV29-1	TRBJ1-1	NA	TGCAGCGTTCGGGTGGGCCCGAACACTGAAGCTTTCTTT	CSVRVGPNTEAFF
few	TRBV28	TRBJ2-5	NA	TGTGCCGCAGTGGGGGGAGCACGAGAGACCCAGTACTTC	CAAVGGARETQYF
few	TRBV7-2	TRBJ2-3	NA	TGTGCCAGCAGCTTATTAGCCGATACGCAGTATTTT	CASSLLADTQYF
few	TRBV11-2	TRBJ2-5	NA	TGTGCCAGCAGCTTGGGGGGGACAAAGACCCAGTACTTC	CASSLGGTKTQYF
NA	TRBV2	TRBJ2-5	TRBD2	TGTGCCAGCAGATACACTAGCGGGGGAGAGACCCAGTACTTC	CASRYTSGGETQYF
few	TRBV20-1	TRBJ1-5	NA	TGCAGTGCCACAGGGTTGGGTCAGCCCCAGCATTTT	CSATGLGQPQHF
NA	TRBV6-2/TRBV6-3	TRBJ1-2	NA	TGTGCCAGCAGTCAAACTGAGGGCTGGGGCTACACCTTC	CASSQTEGWGYTF
few	TRBV29-1	TRBJ1-1	NA	TGCAGCGGCCGGGACGGGAACACTGAAGCTTTCTTT	CSGRDGNTEAFF
NA	TRBV5-6	TRBJ2-5	TRBD1	TGTGCCAGCAGCCCCTACAGGGGGAGACAAGAGACCCAGTACTTC	CASSPYRGRQETQYF
NA	TRBV11-3	TRBJ1-1	NA	TGTGCCAGCAGCCTAGTAAGGAGTAGCACTGAAGCTTTCTTT	CASSLVRSSTEAFF
few	TRBV30	TRBJ1-5	NA	TGTGCCTGGAGTTTGGGCAGGGGCAATCAGCCCCAGCATTTT	CAWSLGRGNQPQHF
NA	TRBV7-9	TRBJ2-3	NA	TGTGCCAGCAGCTTAGAGGGAGGCCGCACAGATACGCAGTATTTT	CASSLEGGRTDTQYF
few	TRBV30	TRBJ2-7	NA	TGTGCCTGGGTGGGGATACCGTCCTACGAGCAGTACTTC	CAWVGIPSYEQYF
NA	TRBV5-4	TRBJ1-1	NA	TGTGCCAGCAGCTTGAACCGGGGAACTGAAGCTTTCTTT	CASSLNRGTEAFF
NA	TRBV9	TRBJ1-2	NA	TGTGCCAGCAGCGTAGCCCCGGACAGCGGTGGCTACACCTTC	CASSVAPDSGGYTF
NA	TRBV20-1	TRBJ2-7	NA	TGCAGTGTTTCAGACAGCACGCCCACCTACGGGGCGACTTACGAGCAGTACTTC	CSVSDSTPTYGATYEQYF
once	TRBV28	TRBJ2-7	TRBD2	TGTGCCAGCAGTGGAAACGGACTAGCGGGGTACGAGCAGTACTTC	CASSGNGLAGYEQYF
once	TRBV7-6	TRBJ2-3	NA	TGTGCCAGCAGCTTAATCACGACGACAGATACGCAGTATTTT	CASSLITTTDTQYF
medium-sized	TRBV20-1	TRBJ1-1	NA	TGCAGTGCTAGGATGGGTGGGACTGAAGCTTTCTTT	CSARMGGTEAFF
few	TRBV10-3	TRBJ2-7	NA	TGTGCCATCAGACCTGGGACGCGCTCCTACGAGCAGTACTTC	CAIRPGTRSYEQYF
NA	TRBV7-2	TRBJ2-7	NA	TGTGCCAGCAGCTTAGCCTCCTTTCTCTCCACCTACGAGCAGTACTTC	CASSLASFLSTYEQYF
few	TRBV7-8	TRBJ1-6	NA	TGTGCCAGCAGCCCTCGGGAGGGGAATTCACCCCTCCACTTT	CASSPREGNSPLHF
NA	TRBV18	TRBJ1-2	TRBD1	TGTGCCAGCTCAACCCTACAGGGGGGCTATGGCTACACCTTC	CASSTLQGGYGYTF
few	TRBV10-3	TRBJ2-3	NA	TGTGCCATCAGCGGGACTAGCACAGATACGCAGTATTTT	CAISGTSTDTQYF
few	TRBV6-5	TRBJ1-1	NA	TGTGCCAGCAGTTCACAGGGTAAAACCACTGAAGCTTTCTTT	CASSSQGKTTEAFF
NA	TRBV6-2/TRBV6-3	TRBJ1-1	NA	TGTGCCAGCAGTTTGGTAGGGGTCACTGAAGCTTTCTTT	CASSLVGVTEAFF
few	TRBV6-5	TRBJ2-7	TRBD1	TGTGCCAGCAGTTACTCGGGGGACAGGTGGCACGAGCAGTACTTC	CASSYSGDRWHEQYF
NA	TRBV29-1	TRBJ1-2	NA	TGCAGCGTCCCCGCAGGGCGATATGGCTACACCTTC	CSVPAGRYGYTF
NA	TRBV6-1	TRBJ2-5	TRBD1	TGTGCCAGCAGTCAAAATCGACAGGGGGAGACCCAGTACTTC	CASSQNRQGETQYF
few	TRBV7-8	TRBJ2-5	TRBD1	TGTGCCAGCAGCCCGGGACAGGGGTACCAAGAGACCCAGTACTTC	CASSPGQGYQETQYF
NA	TRBV9	TRBJ2-7	TRBD2	TGTGCCAGCAGCGTAGGGGCGGGAGGACTCTACGAGCAGTACTTC	CASSVGAGGLYEQYF
NA	TRBV20-1	TRBJ2-1	TRBD2	TGCAGTGCTAGAGATGCGGCTAGCGGTTACAATGAGCAGTTCTTC	CSARDAASGYNEQFF
NA	TRBV11-3	TRBJ1-1	TRBD1	TGTGCCAGCAGCTGGAAGGGACAGGGGGTTGATGAAGCTTTCTTT	CASSWKGQGVDEAFF
NA	TRBV4-1	TRBJ1-2	TRBD1	TGCGCCAGCAGCCCCCCGACAGGGAGGTATGGCTACACCTTC	CASSPPTGRYGYTF
NA	TRBV25-1	TRBJ1-6	TRBD1	TGTGCCAGCAGTGACAGGGGGAGCTCACCCCTCCACTTT	CASSDRGSSPLHF
few	TRBV20-1	TRBJ1-1	NA	TGCAGTGCTAGAGATCGGACAAAGAACACTGAAGCTTTCTTT	CSARDRTKNTEAFF
medium-sized	TRBV7-9	TRBJ1-2	TRBD1	TGTGCCAGCAGCCCGAGGGGGACAGGGAGTGGCTACACCTTC	CASSPRGTGSGYTF
once	TRBV19	TRBJ2-1	TRBD1	TGTGCCAGTAGTCCCCAAAGGGACAGGGGGCTCTACAATGAGCAGTTCTTC	CASSPQRDRGLYNEQFF
few	TRBV20-1	TRBJ2-7	TRBD2	TGCAGTGCTCAAACCGGGACTAGCACCCAGCAGTACTTC	CSAQTGTSTQQYF
few	TRBV5-6	TRBJ1-2	NA	TGTGCCAGCAGCTTGGTAAGGGGTGAGGGCTATGGCTACACCTTC	CASSLVRGEGYGYTF
NA	TRBV27	TRBJ2-1	NA	TGTGCCAGCAGTGCATTCATGTTGGGGTTCGGTGAGCAGTTCTTC	CASSAFMLGFGEQFF
NA	TRBV7-2	TRBJ2-1	TRBD2	TGTGCCAGCAGTTCTAGCGGGAGGGGTTGGAGTGAGCAGTTCTTC	CASSSSGRGWSEQFF
few	TRBV9	TRBJ1-2	NA	TGTGCCAGCAGCGGGCGAACAGGGTTAGGCTATGGCTACACCTTC	CASSGRTGLGYGYTF
NA	TRBV4-3	TRBJ2-7	NA	TGCGCCAGCAGCCAAGATCCCCCCCCATCCCCTGCGTACTTC	CASSQDPPPSPAYF
few	TRBV27	TRBJ2-5	NA	TGTGCCAGCAGTTTTTTACCCCGGGAGACCCAGTACTTC	CASSFLPRETQYF
NA	TRBV19	TRBJ2-5	NA	TGTGCCAGTCGAAGGACCTTTCAAGAGACCCAGTACTTC	CASRRTFQETQYF
few	TRBV11-2	TRBJ1-1	TRBD1	TGTGCCAGCAGCTATACAGGGGGCACTGAAGCTTTCTTT	CASSYTGGTEAFF